This entry lists 7 T cell receptor beta chains sequenced from one sample in a study of early T cells in non-severe SARS-CoV-2 infection. TCRdb re-derived calls from the 5' RACE reads in MiXCR, one entry per CDR3 protein. The table lists under 30,000 distinct CDR3 sequences, 5.6% of them singletons, with approximately 25% in the top ten. Sequencing was done on a sample of whole blood. These TCRs come from an adult who was a healthcare worker with PCR-confirmed SARS-CoV-2 infection or an uninfected control (not recorded which).

This clonotype has just a few counts. The rearrangement joins TRBV6-5 to TRBJ2-2, with D possibly TRBD1 on 6 matching bases. Per germline, CDR1 MNHEY and CDR2 SVGAGI. The CDR3 consists of 14 residues. V lost 5 bases, J lost 5 bases, and 12 bases lay in between. CDR3: CASSTTGWTGELFF. The CDR3 DNA follows: TGTGCCAGCAGTACAACAGGGTGGACCGGGGAGCTGTTTTTT.

This clonotype was seen ten or more times. This chain uses TRBV4-1 with TRBJ1-2; unclear D gene. The CDR3 sequence is 15 residues long. Per the germline V gene, CDR1 is MGHRA and CDR2 is YSYEKL. Trimming took 1 base from V and 0 from J, leaving 9 bases between them. The DNA for the CDR3 is TGCGCCAGCAGCCAAGTGAGATCCACTAACTATGGCTACACCTTC. Its translation: CASSQVRSTNYGYTF.

At least ten counts were recorded for this clonotype. CDR3 coding DNA: TGTGCCAGCAGCTTTAACAGACATTCCTCTGGGGCCAACGTCCTGACTTTC. Its protein is CASSFNRHSSGANVLTF. The chain employs TRBV11-2 and TRBJ2-6; D call uncertain. V lost 3 bases and J lost 0, with 12 bases in between. The CDR3 is made up of 17 amino acids. From germline, CDR1 is SGHAT and CDR2 FQNNGV.

At least ten counts were recorded for this clonotype. The CDR3 DNA is TGTGCCAGCAGCTTAGTGAGAGGAGGGGGGCAGTTCTTC. This sequence encodes CASSLVRGGGQFF. The chain is built from TRBV7-2 and TRBJ2-1; D tentatively fits TRBD1 or TRBD2 (6 bases each). The V gene lost 1 base and the J gene lost 12 bases, with 13 bases spanning the gap. CDR3 length equals 13 residues. CDR1 SGHTA and CDR2 FQGNSA come from the germline V gene.

V is TRBV7-9 and J is TRBJ2-3; D call uncertain. CDR1 and CDR2 from the germline V gene are SEHNR and FQNEAQ (reference sequence). V was trimmed by 0 bases and J by 4 bases, leaving 11 bases between them. The CDR3 totals 15 residues. CDR3 coding DNA: TGTGCCAGCAGCTTAGCGGGGATCCCACCAGATACGCAGTATTTT. It yields the protein CASSLAGIPPDTQYF.

This clonotype occurred many times. This chain joins TRBV10-3 and TRBJ2-1, with a possible D match to TRBD2 (5 bases). The V and J ends lost 0 bases and 8 bases respectively, with 11 bases between them. The CDR3 consists of 14 residues. Germline V gene sequence: CDR1 ENHRY, CDR2 SYGVKD. CDR3 bases: TGTGCCATCAGTGAGTCTGTCGGCGGGTATGAGCAGTTCTTC. As protein: CAISESVGGYEQFF.

This clonotype was found a few times. V gene TRBV28 combines with J gene TRBJ2-7; either TRBD1 or TRBD2 may supply D (6 bases each). Trimming stripped 2 bases from V and 2 bases from J, with 13 bases between. Germline V lookup: CDR1 MDHEN, CDR2 SYDVKM. The CDR3 contains 15 residues. In nucleotides, the CDR3 is TGTGCCAGCAGTTTACAGGGGACGGGAGCCTACGAGCAGTACTTC. Amino acids: CASSLQGTGAYEQYF.